This entry lists 10 T cell receptor beta chains sequenced from one sample in a study of T cell responses to AZD1222 COVID-19 vaccine. Some clones are missing from TCRdb's copy, which holds only in-frame ones; the method was immunoSEQ multiplex PCR. The top ten hold around 1.5% of the sample, which has roughly 120,000 clones, 92% seen once. The sequencing here drew on peripheral blood, taken 28 days after the second AZD1222 dose. All receptors derive from an adult who received the AZD1222 COVID-19 vaccine.

This chain uses TRBV2 with TRBJ1-3; the D is unclear. V was clipped by 1 base and J by 0 bases, with 7 bases between them. Per the germline V gene, CDR1 is SNHLY and CDR2 is FYNNEI. This CDR3 is built from 15 residues. The CDR3: CASSEGRLSGNTIYF. The CDR3 DNA sequence: TGTGCCAGCAGTGAAGGCAGGCTCTCTGGAAACACCATATATTTT. The full variable domain, completed using reference TRBV2 and TRBJ1-3, is EPEVTQTPSHQVTQMGQEVILRCVPISNHLYFYWYRQILGQKVEFLVSFYNNEISEKSEIFDDQFSVERPDGSNFTLKIRSTKLEDSAMYFCASSEGRLSGNTIYFGEGSWLTVV.

This chain joins TRBV5-6 and TRBJ2-5; no clear D. This CDR3 has 15 amino acids. Germline CDR1 is SGHDT and CDR2 is YYEEEE. V dropped 1 base and J dropped 1 base, with 11 bases sitting between them. This chain's CDR3 is CASSLNSQTQETQYF. Here the CDR3 DNA reads TGTGCCAGCAGCTTGAATTCACAGACCCAAGAGACCCAGTACTTC.

The rearrangement links TRBV30 to TRBJ1-5; the match to TRBD1 covers 9 bases. The length of the CDR3 is 14 residues. The germline V gene encodes CDR1 GTSNPN and CDR2 SVGIG (reference sequence). Germline trimming cut 2 bases from V and 7 bases from J; bases unmatched to any gene: 6. The CDR3 region is CAWSQGQGTQPQHF. CDR3 coding DNA: TGTGCCTGGAGTCAGGGACAGGGTACGCAGCCCCAGCATTTT.

The rearrangement links TRBV27 to TRBJ1-2; the match to TRBD1 covers 7 bases. This CDR3 is 16 amino acids long. In germline, CDR1 is MNHEY, CDR2 SMNVEV (reference sequence). The trim removed 6 bases at V and 6 bases at J, leaving 16 bases unmatched. The CDR3 protein is CASRRYGDREIDGYTF. The CDR3 region has the DNA TGTGCCAGCAGAAGGTATGGAGACAGGGAGATAGATGGCTACACCTTC.

The chain links TRBV27 to TRBJ1-2, with D tentatively TRBD1 (6 bases). CDR1 and CDR2 (germline): MNHEY, SMNVEV (reference sequence). Trimming left V 5 bases short and J 2 bases short, with 21 bases between. The CDR3 spans 17 residues. The CDR3 protein is CASSRGGGEGLNYGYTF. CDR3 sequence (DNA): TGTGCCAGCAGTCGAGGGGGTGGAGAGGGGTTAAACTATGGCTACACCTTC.

The chain carries TRBV18 and TRBJ1-1; a possible D gene is TRBD1 (5 bases). The germline gives CDR1 KGHSH, CDR2 LQKENI. The CDR3 is made up of 14 amino acids. V dropped 1 base and J dropped 2 bases, with 8 bases sitting between them. The CDR3 sequence: CASSPQGINTEAFF. The DNA for the CDR3 is TGTGCCAGCTCACCACAGGGGATAAACACTGAAGCTTTCTTT.

The CDR3 DNA sequence: TGTGCCAGCAGCGCCGGAGGGCTTCTGAGCTCCTATAATTCACCCCTCCACTTT. Translated, it gives CASSAGGLLSSYNSPLHF. The chain uses TRBV28 and TRBJ1-6; D gene ambiguous. With 6 bases removed from V and 0 bases from J, the gap between germline ends came to 18 bases. The CDR3 runs 18 residues. CDR1 and CDR2 from the germline V gene are MDHEN and SYDVKM.

The V call is TRBV29-1, the J call TRBJ2-1; unclear D gene. Trimming left V 8 bases short and J 0 bases short, with 11 bases between. CDR3 length: 13 residues. The germline V gene has CDR1 SQVTM and CDR2 ANQGSEA. As DNA, the CDR3 is TGCAGCTTCAGTGAGAGCTCCTACAATGAGCAGTTCTTC. Protein sequence: CSFSESSYNEQFF.

In the case of this clone: Germline and junction disagree at one end, which may indicate a read error. This chain uses TRBV7-9 with TRBJ2-1; TRBD1 agrees at 11 bases. The CDR3 loop spans 11 amino acids. The germline CDR1 and CDR2 sequences are SEHNR and FQNEAQ (reference sequence). CDR3: CASSTGTGGIF. The CDR3 bases are TGTGCCAGCAGTACCGGGACAGGGGGGATCTTC.

This clone was recorded once. The rearrangement uses TRBV3-1 (or the pseudogene TRBV3-2) and TRBJ2-3; 7 nucleotides line up with TRBD2. J lost 7 bases, V lost 1 base, and 11 bases had no gene match. There are 16 residues in the CDR3. The germline gives CDR1 LGHDT, CDR2 YNNKEL (reference sequence). In DNA form, the CDR3 reads TGTGCCAGCAGCCAAGGTACAAGCGGGATTAGGAATACGCAGTATTTT. It yields the protein CASSQGTSGIRNTQYF.